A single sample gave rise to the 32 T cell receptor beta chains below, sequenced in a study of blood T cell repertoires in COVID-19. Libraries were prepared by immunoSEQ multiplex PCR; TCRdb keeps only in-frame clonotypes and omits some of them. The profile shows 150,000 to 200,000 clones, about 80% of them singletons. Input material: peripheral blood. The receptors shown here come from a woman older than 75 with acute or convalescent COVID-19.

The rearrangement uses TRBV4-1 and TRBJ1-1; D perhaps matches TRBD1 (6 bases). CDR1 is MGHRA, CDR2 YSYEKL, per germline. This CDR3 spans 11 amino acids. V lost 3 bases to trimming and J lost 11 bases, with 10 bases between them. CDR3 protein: CASSHTGYAFF. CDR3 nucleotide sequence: TGCGCCAGCAGCCATACAGGGTACGCTTTCTTT.

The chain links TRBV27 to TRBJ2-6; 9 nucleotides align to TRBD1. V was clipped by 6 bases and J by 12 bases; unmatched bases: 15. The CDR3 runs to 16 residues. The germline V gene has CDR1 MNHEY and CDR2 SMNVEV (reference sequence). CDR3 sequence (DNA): TGTGCCAGCAGCAGACCTCCGGGACAGGGCCTATCCGTCCTGACTTTC. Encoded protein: CASSRPPGQGLSVLTF. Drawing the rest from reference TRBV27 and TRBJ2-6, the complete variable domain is EAQVTQNPRYLITVTGKKLTVTCSQNMNHEYMSWYRQDPGLGLRQIYYSMNVEVTDKGDVPEGYKVSRKEKRNFPLILESPSPNQTSLYFCASSRPPGQGLSVLTFGAGSRLTVL.

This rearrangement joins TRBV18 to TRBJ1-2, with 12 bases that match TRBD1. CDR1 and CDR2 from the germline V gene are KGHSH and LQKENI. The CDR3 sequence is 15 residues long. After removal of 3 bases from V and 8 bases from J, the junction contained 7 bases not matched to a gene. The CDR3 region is CASSPPGQGADGYTF. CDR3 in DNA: TGTGCCAGCTCACCCCCGGGACAGGGGGCGGACGGCTACACCTTC.

The CDR3, as DNA: TGTGCTAGTGGCCTGGGACACAGCAATCAGCCCCAGCATTTT. It is translated as CASGLGHSNQPQHF. This chain connects TRBV12-5 to TRBJ1-5, with a possible D match to TRBD1 (6 bases). The CDR3 spans 14 residues. V lost 6 bases, J lost 1 base, and 10 bases lay in between. Germline-derived CDR1 and CDR2 are LGHNT and FRNRAP. Using reference TRBV12-5 and TRBJ1-5 for the parts outside the CDR3, the full variable domain is DARVTQTPRHKVTEMGQEVTMRCQPILGHNTVFWYRQTMMQGLELLAYFRNRAPLDDSGMPKDRFSAEMPDATLATLKIQPSEPRDSAVYFCASGLGHSNQPQHFGDGTRLSIL.

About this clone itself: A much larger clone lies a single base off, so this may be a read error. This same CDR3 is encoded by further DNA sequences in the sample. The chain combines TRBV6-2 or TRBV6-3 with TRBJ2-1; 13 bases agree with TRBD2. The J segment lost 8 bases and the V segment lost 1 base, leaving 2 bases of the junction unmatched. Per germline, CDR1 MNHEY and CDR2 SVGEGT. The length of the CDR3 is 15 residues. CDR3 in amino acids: CASSYFGLAGDEQFF. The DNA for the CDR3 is TGTGCCAGCAGTTACTTCGGACTAGCGGGGGATGAGCAGTTCTTC.

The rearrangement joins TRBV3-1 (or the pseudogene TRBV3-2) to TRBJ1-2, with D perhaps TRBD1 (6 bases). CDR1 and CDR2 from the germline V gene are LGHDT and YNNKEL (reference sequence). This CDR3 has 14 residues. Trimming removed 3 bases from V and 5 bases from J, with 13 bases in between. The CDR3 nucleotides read TGTGCCAGCAGCCAGGAAACAGGGTATTATGGCTACACCTTC. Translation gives CASSQETGYYGYTF.

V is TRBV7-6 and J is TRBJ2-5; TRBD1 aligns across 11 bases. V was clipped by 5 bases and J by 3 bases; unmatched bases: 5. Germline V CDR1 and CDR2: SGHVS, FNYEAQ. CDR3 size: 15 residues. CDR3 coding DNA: TGTGCCAGCAGCCCTCGGACAGGGGGCAAAGAGACCCAGTACTTC. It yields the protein CASSPRTGGKETQYF.

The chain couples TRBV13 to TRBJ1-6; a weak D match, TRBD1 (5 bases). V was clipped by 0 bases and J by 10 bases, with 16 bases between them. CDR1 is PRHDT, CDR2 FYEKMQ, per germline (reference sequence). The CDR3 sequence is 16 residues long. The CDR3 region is CASSLGGDSPGSPLHF. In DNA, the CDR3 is TGTGCCAGCAGCTTAGGCGGGGACTCGCCGGGGTCACCCCTCCACTTT.

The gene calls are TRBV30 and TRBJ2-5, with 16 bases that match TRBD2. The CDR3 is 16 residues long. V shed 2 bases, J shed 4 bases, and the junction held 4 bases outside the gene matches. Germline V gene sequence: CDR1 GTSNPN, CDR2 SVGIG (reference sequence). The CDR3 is CAWSRGLAGGLETQYF. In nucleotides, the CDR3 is TGTGCCTGGAGTAGGGGACTAGCGGGAGGGTTAGAGACCCAGTACTTC. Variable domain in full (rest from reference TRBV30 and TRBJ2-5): SQTIHQWPATLVQPVGSPLSLECTVEGTSNPNLYWYRQAAGRGLQLLFYSVGIGQISSEVPQNLSASRPQDRQFILSSKKLLLSDSGFYLCAWSRGLAGGLETQYFGPGTRLLVL.

The CDR3 DNA reads as TGTGCCAGCAGTGACTCGAGGCTAGCCTTAGGCACAGATACGCAGTATTTT. It yields the protein CASSDSRLALGTDTQYF. J is TRBJ2-3 and V is TRBV6-4, with TRBD2 as a possible D gene (5 bases). The CDR3 is made up of 17 amino acids. V shed 0 bases and J shed 1 base, with 14 bases lying between them. Germline CDR1 MRHNA, CDR2 SNTAGT.

The CDR3 region is CASSSMGLAGEGDTQYF. The CDR3, as DNA: TGCGCCAGCAGCTCCATGGGACTAGCGGGAGAGGGGGATACGCAGTATTTT. The rearrangement uses TRBV5-1 and TRBJ2-3; 14 positions match TRBD2. Germline CDR1 is SGHRS and CDR2 is YFSETQ. The V segment lost 3 bases and the J segment 6 bases; nucleotides outside the gene matches: 9. The CDR3 is made up of 17 amino acids. Together with reference TRBV5-1 and TRBJ2-3, the CDR3 gives the full variable domain: KAGVTQTPRYLIKTRGQQVTLSCSPISGHRSVSWYQQTPGQGLQFLFEYFSETQRNKGNFPGRFSGRQFSNSRSEMNVSTLELGDSALYLCASSSMGLAGEGDTQYFGPGTRLTVL.

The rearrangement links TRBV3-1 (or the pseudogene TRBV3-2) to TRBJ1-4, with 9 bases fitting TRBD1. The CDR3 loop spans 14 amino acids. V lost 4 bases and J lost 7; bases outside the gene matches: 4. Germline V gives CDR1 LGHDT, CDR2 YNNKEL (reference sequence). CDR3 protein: CASSPSTGGEKLFF. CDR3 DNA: TGTGCCAGCAGCCCGTCGACAGGGGGTGAAAAACTGTTTTTT.

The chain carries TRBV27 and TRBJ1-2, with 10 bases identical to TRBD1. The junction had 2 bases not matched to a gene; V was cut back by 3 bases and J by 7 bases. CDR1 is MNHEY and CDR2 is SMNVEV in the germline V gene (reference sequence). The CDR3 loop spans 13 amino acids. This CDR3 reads CASSLGQGFGYTF. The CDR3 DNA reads TGTGCCAGCAGTTTGGGACAGGGGTTTGGCTACACCTTC.

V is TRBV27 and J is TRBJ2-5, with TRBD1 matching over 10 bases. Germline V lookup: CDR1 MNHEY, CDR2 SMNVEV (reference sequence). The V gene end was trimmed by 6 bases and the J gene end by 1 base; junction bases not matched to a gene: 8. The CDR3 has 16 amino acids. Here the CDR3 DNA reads TGTGCCAGCAGAAGACAGGGGGCGCTGGGCCAAGAGACCCAGTACTTC. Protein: CASRRQGALGQETQYF.

CDR3 DNA sequence: TGTGCCAGTAGTATGGGACTAGCGGGAGAGAAGACAGATACGCAGTATTTT. It encodes CASSMGLAGEKTDTQYF. The chain carries TRBV19 and TRBJ2-3; TRBD2 agrees at 14 bases. V shed 3 bases, J shed 3 bases, and the junction held 5 bases outside the gene matches. CDR1 and CDR2 from the germline V gene are LNHDA and SQIVND (reference sequence). CDR3 length: 17 residues.

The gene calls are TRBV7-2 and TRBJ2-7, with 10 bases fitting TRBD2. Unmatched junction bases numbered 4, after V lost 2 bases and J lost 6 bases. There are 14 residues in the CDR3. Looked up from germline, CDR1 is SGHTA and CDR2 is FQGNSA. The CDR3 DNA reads TGTGCCAGCAGCTTACTAGCGGGAGTGTCCGAGCAGTACTTC. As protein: CASSLLAGVSEQYF.

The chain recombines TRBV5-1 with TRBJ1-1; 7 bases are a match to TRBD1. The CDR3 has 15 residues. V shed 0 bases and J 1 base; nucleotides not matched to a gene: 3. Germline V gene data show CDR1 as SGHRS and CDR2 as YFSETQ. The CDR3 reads CASSLEAGGNTEAFF. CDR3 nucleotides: TGCGCCAGCAGCTTGGAGGCAGGGGGGAACACTGAAGCTTTCTTT.

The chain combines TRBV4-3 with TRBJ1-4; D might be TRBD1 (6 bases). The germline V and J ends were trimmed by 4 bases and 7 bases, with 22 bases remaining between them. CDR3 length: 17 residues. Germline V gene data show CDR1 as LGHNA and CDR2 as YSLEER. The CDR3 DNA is TGCGCCAGCAGCCTCAATGGGGGGGGCCCGGTGGGTGAAAAACTGTTTTTT. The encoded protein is CASSLNGGGPVGEKLFF.

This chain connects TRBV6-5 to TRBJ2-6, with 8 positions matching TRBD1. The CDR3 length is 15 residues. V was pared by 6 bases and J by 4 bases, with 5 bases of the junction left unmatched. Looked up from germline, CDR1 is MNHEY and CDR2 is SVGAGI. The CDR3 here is CASRPGGSGANVLTF. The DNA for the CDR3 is TGTGCCAGCAGGCCAGGGGGCTCAGGGGCCAACGTCCTGACTTTC.

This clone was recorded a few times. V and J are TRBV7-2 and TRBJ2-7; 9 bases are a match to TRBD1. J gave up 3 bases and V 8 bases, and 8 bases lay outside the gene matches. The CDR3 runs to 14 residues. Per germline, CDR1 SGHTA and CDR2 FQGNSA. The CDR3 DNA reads TGTGCCAGCGGCCAACCGGGACAGGGCTACGAGCAGTACTTC. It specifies CASGQPGQGYEQYF.

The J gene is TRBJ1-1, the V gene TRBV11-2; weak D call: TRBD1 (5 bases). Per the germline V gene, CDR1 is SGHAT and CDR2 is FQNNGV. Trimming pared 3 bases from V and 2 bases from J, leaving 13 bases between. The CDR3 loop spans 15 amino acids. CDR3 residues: CASSFGGATNTEAFF. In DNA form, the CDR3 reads TGTGCCAGCAGCTTCGGTGGGGCCACAAACACTGAAGCTTTCTTT.

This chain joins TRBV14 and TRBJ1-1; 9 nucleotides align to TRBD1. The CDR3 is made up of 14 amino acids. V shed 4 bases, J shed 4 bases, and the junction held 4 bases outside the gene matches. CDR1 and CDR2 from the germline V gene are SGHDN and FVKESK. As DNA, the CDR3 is TGTGCCAGCAGCCCCCGGACAGGGGCCACTGAAGCTTTCTTT. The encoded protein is CASSPRTGATEAFF. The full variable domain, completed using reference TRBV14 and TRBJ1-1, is EAGVTQFPSHSVIEKGQTVTLRCDPISGHDNLYWYRRVMGKEIKFLLHFVKESKQDESGMPNNRFLAERTGGTYSTLKVQPAELEDSGVYFCASSPRTGATEAFFGQGTRLTVV.

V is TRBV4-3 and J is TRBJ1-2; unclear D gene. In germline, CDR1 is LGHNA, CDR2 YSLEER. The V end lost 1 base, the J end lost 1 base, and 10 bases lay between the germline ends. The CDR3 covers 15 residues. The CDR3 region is CASSQGGVLNYGYTF. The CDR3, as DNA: TGCGCCAGCAGCCAAGGGGGAGTCCTTAACTATGGCTACACCTTC.

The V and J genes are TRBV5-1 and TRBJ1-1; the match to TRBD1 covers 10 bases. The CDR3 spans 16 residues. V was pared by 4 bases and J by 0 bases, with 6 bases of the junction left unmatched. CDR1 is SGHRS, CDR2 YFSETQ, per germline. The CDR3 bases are TGCGCCAGCAGCGTAGGGACAGGGGCTTTGAACACTGAAGCTTTCTTT. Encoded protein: CASSVGTGALNTEAFF.

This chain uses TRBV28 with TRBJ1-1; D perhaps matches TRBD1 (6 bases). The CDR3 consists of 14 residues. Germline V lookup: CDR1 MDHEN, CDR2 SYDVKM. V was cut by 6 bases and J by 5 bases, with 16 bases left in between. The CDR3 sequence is CASREMDSWTEAFF. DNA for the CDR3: TGTGCCAGCAGGGAAATGGACAGTTGGACTGAAGCTTTCTTT.

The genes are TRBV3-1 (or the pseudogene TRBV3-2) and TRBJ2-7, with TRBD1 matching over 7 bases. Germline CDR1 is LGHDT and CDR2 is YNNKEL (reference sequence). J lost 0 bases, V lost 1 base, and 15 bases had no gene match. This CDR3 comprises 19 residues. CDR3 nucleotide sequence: TGTGCCAGCAGCCAAGCCGGGCTATTCGGGACAGTAAGCTCCTACGAGCAGTACTTC. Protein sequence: CASSQAGLFGTVSSYEQYF.

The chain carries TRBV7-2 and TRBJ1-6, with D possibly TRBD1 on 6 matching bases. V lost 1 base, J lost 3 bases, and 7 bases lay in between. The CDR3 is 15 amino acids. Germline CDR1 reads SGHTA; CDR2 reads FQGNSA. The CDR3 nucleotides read TGTGCCAGCAGCTTAGTGGGACACTATAATTCACCCCTCCACTTT. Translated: CASSLVGHYNSPLHF.

CDR3 in DNA: TGCGCCAGCAAGAACAGGGAGTTCGGGGAGCTGTTTTTT. It is translated as CASKNREFGELFF. This rearrangement joins TRBV10-2 to TRBJ2-2; D possibly corresponds to TRBD1 (6 bases). The V end lost 7 bases, the J end lost 7 bases, and 13 bases lay between the germline ends. The CDR3 has 13 residues. The germline V gene encodes CDR1 WSHSY and CDR2 SAAADI.

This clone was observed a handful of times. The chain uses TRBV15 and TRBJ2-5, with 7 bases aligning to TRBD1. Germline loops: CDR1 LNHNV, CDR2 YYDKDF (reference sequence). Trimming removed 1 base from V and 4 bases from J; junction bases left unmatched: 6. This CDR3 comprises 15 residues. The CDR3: CATSRVYSGGETQYF. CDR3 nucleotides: TGTGCCACCAGCAGAGTCTACTCAGGGGGAGAGACCCAGTACTTC.

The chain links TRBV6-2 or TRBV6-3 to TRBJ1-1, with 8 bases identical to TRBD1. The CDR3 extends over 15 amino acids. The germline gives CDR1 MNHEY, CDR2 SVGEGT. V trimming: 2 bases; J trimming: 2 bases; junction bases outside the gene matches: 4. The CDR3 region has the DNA TGTGCCAGCAGTTACGTGACAGGGGATAACACTGAAGCTTTCTTT. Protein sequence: CASSYVTGDNTEAFF.

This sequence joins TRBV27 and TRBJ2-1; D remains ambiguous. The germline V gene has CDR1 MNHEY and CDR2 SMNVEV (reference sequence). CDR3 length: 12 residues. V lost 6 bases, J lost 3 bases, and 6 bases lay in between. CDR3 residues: CASSELYNEQFF. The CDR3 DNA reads TGTGCCAGCAGCGAACTCTACAATGAGCAGTTCTTC.

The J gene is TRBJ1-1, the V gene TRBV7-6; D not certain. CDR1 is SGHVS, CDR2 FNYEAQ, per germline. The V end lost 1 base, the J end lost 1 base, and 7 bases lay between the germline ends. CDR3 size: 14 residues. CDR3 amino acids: CASSLGVQNTEAFF. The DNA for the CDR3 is TGTGCCAGCAGCTTAGGTGTCCAGAACACTGAAGCTTTCTTT.